This T cell receptor beta chain was sequenced in a study of identical twins. Every one of the donors was a healthy Caucasian. TCRdb analysed the 5' RACE reads with MiXCR anew, one entry per CDR3 protein. The table lists 260,000 or so distinct CDR3 sequences, 6% to 8.5% of them singletons. In its sample, this clonotype was seen many times. The V and J ends lost 7 bases and 5 bases respectively, with 16 bases between them. The CDR3 runs to 13 residues. Germline V lookup: CDR1 SGHRS, CDR2 YFSETQ. This same sample was also part of a study on yellow fever vaccine responses in identical twins.

The source is a woman aged 18-29 years in good health. Sequencing was performed on CD8+ T cells sorted from blood. This chain connects TRBV5-1 to TRBJ2-7; D is perhaps TRBD2 (5 bases). The CDR3 here is CASRTDSRDEQYF. CDR3 nucleotides: TGCGCCAGCCGGACGGACTCAAGGGACGAGCAGTACTTC.